This record concerns one T cell receptor (beta chain) sequence. What it binds is unknown. The data stem from a study of breast tumors, draining lymph nodes, adjacent tissues. TCRdb ran MiXCR on the multiplex PCR reads and lists one entry per CDR3 protein. The repertoire has fewer than 90,000 distinct CDR3 sequences, approximately 29% of them found once; the top ten carry about 8%. The lymph nodes were axillary draining lymph nodes from breast cancer patients. Study observations and caveats: The data were judged consistent with most tumor T cells coming from lymph node and expanding in tumor. The lymph node origin of tumor T cells was framed as consistent with a hypothesis, not demonstrated. Tumor TCR diversity was below lymph nodes but above nontumor tissue.

Sequenced material: axillary lymph node tissue. The receptor comes from a female donor with breast cancer. Some clones in this sample may be carry-over from other donors' samples.

CDR3 DNA sequence: TGTGCCAGCAGCGTGGGCCAGGGCATAGGCGAGCAGCCCCAGCATTTT. It is translated as CASSVGQGIGEQPQHF. J is TRBJ1-5 and V is TRBV9, with D tentatively TRBD1 (5 bases). This CDR3 spans 16 amino acids. The germline CDR1 and CDR2 sequences are SGDLS and YYNGEE. V gave up 2 bases and J gave up 7 bases, with 19 bases separating them.